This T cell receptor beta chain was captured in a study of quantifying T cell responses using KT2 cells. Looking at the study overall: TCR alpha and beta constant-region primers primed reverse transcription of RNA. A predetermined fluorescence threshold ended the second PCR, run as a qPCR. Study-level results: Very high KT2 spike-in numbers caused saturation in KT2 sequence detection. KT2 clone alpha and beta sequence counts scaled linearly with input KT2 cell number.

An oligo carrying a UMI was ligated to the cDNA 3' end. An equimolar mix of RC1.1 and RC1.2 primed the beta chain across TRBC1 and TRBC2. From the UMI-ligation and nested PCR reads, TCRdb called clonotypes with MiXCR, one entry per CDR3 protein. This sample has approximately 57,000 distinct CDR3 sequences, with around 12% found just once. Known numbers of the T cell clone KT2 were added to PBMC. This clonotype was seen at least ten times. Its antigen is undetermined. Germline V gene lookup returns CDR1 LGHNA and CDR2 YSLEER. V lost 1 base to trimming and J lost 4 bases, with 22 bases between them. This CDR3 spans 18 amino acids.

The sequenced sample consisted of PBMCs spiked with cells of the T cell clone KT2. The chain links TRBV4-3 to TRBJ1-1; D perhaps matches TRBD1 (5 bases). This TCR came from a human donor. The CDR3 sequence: CASSQVSGALGVVTEAFF. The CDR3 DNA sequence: TGCGCCAGCAGCCAAGTGAGCGGCGCTTTAGGGGTGGTCACTGAAGCTTTCTTT.